This paragraph covers one T cell receptor beta chain sequence. The source of the sample is a study of blood T cell repertoires in COVID-19. Study processing details: Counts of nucleated cells, estimated from reference gene primer amplification, were obtained. Profiling relied on immunoSEQ multiplex PCR, and the TCRdb table lists in-frame clones only, not all of them. Clone size and V and J calls were adopted from that table, with D and trimming inferred from the DNA. This table has 91,000 or so clones, around 83% appearing once. Trimming removed 1 base from V and 6 bases from J, with 12 bases in between. Germline-derived CDR1 and CDR2 are SGHTA and FQGNSA. This CDR3 is built from 14 residues.

The sample consisted of peripheral blood. The rearrangement joins TRBV7-2 to TRBJ1-1; D is unresolved. This TCR derives from a woman aged 55-69 years in a cohort sampled during active or convalescent COVID-19. The CDR3 spells CASSLVSGRAEAFF. The CDR3 coding sequence is TGTGCCAGCAGCTTAGTCTCCGGGCGGGCTGAAGCTTTCTTT.